Listed here is a single T cell receptor beta chain. There is no known antigen for this receptor. Nothing much larger sits one base from this clone, and base qualities are not available. From the cysteine up to the phenylalanine, the CDR3 has a length of 14 residues. The only DNA kept is the CDR3, 42 bases in frame from the first base. After removal of 4 bases from V and 6 bases from J, the junction retains 5 bases not matched to a gene. The germline V gene provides CDR1 SGHNT and CDR2 YENEEA. These data belong to a study of T cell repertoires in cytomegalovirus infection (dated by TCRdb to between 2018 and 2020). Regarding the complete study: Because public TCR beta signatures pointed to carriage of CMV infection together with the matching HLA type, the HLA type of each donor mattered for the analysis.

What the work shows at the level of the full study, not this receptor alone: In both this cohort and an independent cohort of 350 to 400 donors, the cumulative frequency of public TCR beta family members distinguished carriers of CMV infection plus the relevant HLA type. The ex vivo response was dominated by HLA-C-restricted CMV-specific TCR beta clonotypes, which also provided the single most frequent clonotype in two of eight donors.

TCRdb lists the instrument as Illumina HiSeq 1500. Starting from the raw public reads, TCRdb applied fastp trimming at Q25, assembled clones with MiXCR and retained in-frame beta chains. Each entry is one CDR3 protein sequence, shown with its most common DNA and genes. A total of under 800,000 distinct CDR3 sequences appear in this sample, 20% to 30% of them only once. The ten biggest clones cover less than 10% of the sample. Sequenced material: CD8+ T cells from PBMCs. The clonotype originates from a human donor in good health (CMV status not recorded). Some clones in this sample may be carry-over from other donors' samples. The sequence links TRBV11-3 to TRBJ2-3; TRBD1 agrees with 9 junctional bases. The DNA is as follows: TGTGCCAGCAGCTCGGGACAGGGATTTGATACGCAGTATTTT. This encodes CASSSGQGFDTQYF.